The next 23 T cell receptor beta chains were all read from a single sample in a study of cytomegalovirus exposure and HLA in healthy donors (TCRdb year 2017). The library was generated by the immunoSEQ multiplex PCR assay. For the multiplex PCR, a mixture combining 60 forward primers for TCR Vbeta segments and 13 reverse primers for TCR Jbeta segments was used. The immuneACCESS repertoire file appears here via TCRdb, limited to in-frame rearrangements. These files lack a portion of the clones; in checked studies, under half of the deficit traces to unresolved V genes, and the cause of the others is not known. The sample table records about 140,000 clones; 76% of these occur just once. The ten largest clonotypes hold 1.5% to 2% of the sample. The sequencing sample was made of PBMCs. The receptors were gathered from a man aged 35-49 years in good health and CMV-seronegative.

This rearrangement joins TRBV15 to TRBJ1-2; D unclear. The germline CDR1 and CDR2 sequences are LNHNV and YYDKDF (reference sequence). This CDR3 comprises 13 residues. Trimming cost V 11 bases and J 0 bases, with 13 bases left between them. The CDR3 is CASSGGTNYGYTF. For the CDR3, the DNA is TGTGCCTCCTCCGGAGGGACTAACTATGGCTACACCTTC. The variable domain in full, completed from reference TRBV15 and TRBJ1-2, reads DAMVIQNPRYQVTQFGKPVTLSCSQTLNHNVMYWYQQKSSQAPKLLFHYYDKDFNNEADTPDNFQSRRPNTSFCFLDIRSPGLGDTAMYLCASSGGTNYGYTFGSGTRLTVV.

The chain uses TRBV6-1 and TRBJ2-3; 7 nucleotides align to TRBD2. The CDR3 consists of 17 residues. V dropped 3 bases and J dropped 2; count of bases not matched to a gene: 11. The germline V gene has CDR1 MNHNS and CDR2 SASEGT. The CDR3 loop is CASSDAGAMLHTDTQYF. As DNA, the CDR3 is TGTGCCAGCAGTGATGCGGGAGCGATGTTACACACAGATACGCAGTATTTT.

This sequence joins TRBV5-4 and TRBJ1-5; 12 bases align to TRBD1. This CDR3 has 18 amino acids. With 4 bases clipped from V and 1 base from J, the junction kept 9 bases outside the gene matches. Germline loops: CDR1 SGHNT, CDR2 YYREEE (reference sequence). In DNA form, the CDR3 reads TGTGCCAGCAGCGGCTTCGGGGACAGGGGGCTGAGCAATCAGCCCCAGCATTTT. As protein: CASSGFGDRGLSNQPQHF. The full variable domain, rest sourced from reference TRBV5-4 and TRBJ1-5, is ETGVTQSPTHLIKTRGQQVTLRCSSQSGHNTVSWYQQALGQGPQFIFQYYREEENGRGNFPPRFSGLQFPNYSSELNVNALELDDSALYLCASSGFGDRGLSNQPQHFGDGTRLSIL.

The V call is TRBV6-1, the J call TRBJ2-3; 8 nucleotides align to TRBD1. The CDR3 extends over 15 amino acids. V dropped 4 bases and J dropped 1; count of bases not matched to a gene: 4. Germline CDR1 reads MNHNS; CDR2 reads SASEGT. In DNA, the CDR3 is TGTGCCAGCAGTGCGACAGGGGCTGGCACAGATACGCAGTATTTT. Translating gives CASSATGAGTDTQYF.

The chain uses TRBV30 and TRBJ2-3; D unresolved. The V gene lost 8 bases and the J gene lost 5 bases, with 17 bases spanning the gap. CDR1 GTSNPN and CDR2 SVGIG come from the germline V gene (reference sequence). There are 13 residues in the CDR3. In DNA form, the CDR3 reads TGTGCCAGACGGAGTAAGTCTGTAGATACGCAGTATTTT. It encodes CARRSKSVDTQYF.

The V gene is TRBV9, the J gene TRBJ2-3, with TRBD2 matching 10 bases. V lost 0 bases to trimming and J lost 3 bases; unmatched junction nucleotides: 4. The CDR3 is 16 amino acids. CDR1 is SGDLS and CDR2 is YYNGEE in the germline V gene. The CDR3 loop reads CASSVEAGGLTDTQYF. The DNA for the CDR3 is TGTGCCAGCAGCGTAGAAGCGGGGGGGCTTACAGATACGCAGTATTTT. Full variable domain (rest looked up from reference TRBV9 and TRBJ2-3): DSGVTQTPKHLITATGQRVTLRCSPRSGDLSVYWYQQSLDQGLQFLIQYYNGEERAKGNILERFSAQQFPDLHSELNLSSLELGDSALYFCASSVEAGGLTDTQYFGPGTRLTVL.

V gene TRBV19 combines with J gene TRBJ2-7, with 9 bases fitting TRBD1. With V trimmed by 5 bases and J by 5 bases, 7 bases remained unmatched. Germline V gene sequence: CDR1 LNHDA, CDR2 SQIVND (reference sequence). CDR3 size: 14 residues. The CDR3: CASSLQGAGDEQYF. The CDR3 nucleotides read TGTGCCAGTAGTCTACAGGGGGCTGGGGACGAGCAGTACTTC. Filled out from reference TRBV19 and TRBJ2-7, the complete variable domain reads DGGITQSPKYLFRKEGQNVTLSCEQNLNHDAMYWYRQDPGQGLRLIYYSQIVNDFQKGDIAEGYSVSREKKESFPLTVTSAQKNPTAFYLCASSLQGAGDEQYFGPGTRLTVT.

A word on this clone: Germline and junction disagree at one end, which may indicate a read error. The rearrangement links TRBV7-9 to TRBJ1-5; tentatively, D is TRBD1 (6 bases). This CDR3 spans 14 amino acids. Germline V gives CDR1 SEHNR, CDR2 FQNEAQ (reference sequence). The CDR3 bases are TGTGCCAGCAGCTTAGAAGGGGGTAATCAGCCTCAGCATTTT. Translation gives CASSLEGGNQPQHF.

The chain couples TRBV10-3 to TRBJ2-7; TRBD1 agrees at 7 bases. The CDR3 consists of 15 residues. Germline loops: CDR1 ENHRY, CDR2 SYGVKD. V was clipped by 7 bases and J by 9 bases; unmatched bases: 18. CDR3 loop: CAITDRQGEERGQYF. The CDR3 DNA reads TGTGCCATCACCGACAGGCAGGGGGAAGAGAGGGGGCAGTACTTC.

This chain uses TRBV19 with TRBJ2-3, with TRBD1 identical over 8 bases. Germline V gene sequence: CDR1 LNHDA, CDR2 SQIVND (reference sequence). The CDR3 is 17 residues long. The trim removed 3 bases at V and 4 bases at J, leaving 12 bases unmatched. This chain's CDR3 is CASSIIRTGRLADTQYF. The CDR3 nucleotides are TGTGCCAGTAGTATCATAAGGACAGGGAGGTTAGCAGATACGCAGTATTTT.

This clone has more than one count but fewer than ten. The gene calls are TRBV5-4 and TRBJ2-3, with 12 bases fitting TRBD2. This CDR3 region has 16 residues. Looked up from germline, CDR1 is SGHNT and CDR2 is YYREEE (reference sequence). Unmatched junction bases numbered 1, after V lost 2 bases and J lost 0 bases. This CDR3 reads CASSLGTSGSTDTQYF. The DNA of the CDR3 is TGTGCCAGCAGCTTAGGGACTAGCGGGAGCACAGATACGCAGTATTTT.

Concerning this clone: An end of the junction differs from the germline gene, which may be a read error. This rearrangement joins TRBV28 to TRBJ1-1, with D perhaps TRBD1 (6 bases). Germline V gene data show CDR1 as MDHEN and CDR2 as SYDVKM. The CDR3 contains 13 residues. The CDR3: CVTAGAPNTEAFF. CDR3 coding DNA: TGCGTCACAGCAGGGGCCCCGAACACTGAAGCTTTCTTT.

This rearrangement joins TRBV6-1 to TRBJ1-3; TRBD1 agrees at 8 bases. The germline V gene has CDR1 MNHNS and CDR2 SASEGT. The CDR3 consists of 16 residues. V gave up 3 bases and J gave up 1 base; unmatched junction bases: 5. CDR3 protein: CASSDPGQASGNTIYF. CDR3 DNA sequence: TGTGCCAGCAGTGATCCGGGACAGGCATCTGGAAACACCATATATTTT.

DNA of the CDR3: TGCGCCAGCAGCTCCCCTCTCCGGGAAAGCGGTTCACCCCTCCACTTT. Translation gives CASSSPLRESGSPLHF. The rearrangement uses TRBV4-1 and TRBJ1-6, with D uncertain. From germline, CDR1 is MGHRA and CDR2 YSYEKL. The CDR3 extends over 16 amino acids. Trimming took 5 bases from V and 9 from J, leaving 20 bases between them.

J is TRBJ2-5 and V is TRBV25-1, with D perhaps TRBD1 (6 bases). CDR3 size: 14 residues. The V gene lost 1 base and the J gene lost 5 bases, with 11 bases spanning the gap. Germline V gene lookup returns CDR1 MGHDK and CDR2 SYGVNS. This chain's CDR3 is CASSESRGKETQYF. CDR3 bases: TGTGCCAGCAGTGAATCAAGGGGGAAGGAGACCCAGTACTTC.

V is TRBV27 and J is TRBJ2-1, with 7 bases lining up with TRBD1. Germline-derived CDR1 and CDR2 are MNHEY and SMNVEV (reference sequence). V was clipped by 5 bases and J by 8 bases; unmatched bases: 6. The CDR3 sequence is 13 residues long. CDR3 DNA: TGTGCCAGCAGTCTCACAGGGGTTGATGAGCAGTTCTTC. Amino acids: CASSLTGVDEQFF.

The J gene is TRBJ2-7, the V gene TRBV4-3; D is possibly TRBD1 (6 bases). In germline, CDR1 is LGHNA, CDR2 YSLEER. CDR3 length equals 18 residues. V lost 3 bases and J lost 3, with 24 bases in between. In DNA, the CDR3 is TGCGCCAGCAGCCAGAGAGAGGTGGAGTGGGGGCCCCACTACGAGCAGTACTTC. It is translated as CASSQREVEWGPHYEQYF.

CDR3 residues: CASSLGTGGYANEKLFF. CDR3 sequence (DNA): TGTGCCAGCAGCTTAGGGACAGGGGGGTACGCTAATGAAAAACTGTTTTTT. The genes are TRBV7-2 and TRBJ1-4, with 10 bases lining up with TRBD1. CDR1 is SGHTA, CDR2 FQGNSA, per germline. V was clipped by 1 base and J by 3 bases; unmatched bases: 5. The CDR3 loop spans 17 amino acids. The full variable domain, its missing parts supplied by reference TRBV7-2 and TRBJ1-4, is GAGVSQSPSNKVTEKGKDVELRCDPISGHTALYWYRQSLGQGLEFLIYFQGNSAPDKSGLPSDRFSAERTGGSVSTLTIQRTQQEDSAVYLCASSLGTGGYANEKLFFGSGTQLSVL.

V usage is TRBV4-3 and J usage is TRBJ2-2; 9 bases line up with TRBD1. This CDR3 region has 21 residues. Germline CDR1 and CDR2: LGHNA and YSLEER. Trimming took 4 bases from V and 6 from J; bases not matched to a gene: 24. The CDR3 reads CASSRRSDRGSRFVVPGELFF. In nucleotides, the CDR3 is TGCGCCAGCAGCCGAAGATCGGACAGGGGTTCTAGATTTGTCGTCCCCGGGGAGCTGTTTTTT.

The rearrangement uses TRBV30 and TRBJ2-7; 12 bases align to TRBD2. Germline V lookup: CDR1 GTSNPN, CDR2 SVGIG (reference sequence). The CDR3 is 13 residues long. The J segment lost 4 bases and the V segment lost 3 bases, leaving 1 base of the junction unmatched. The CDR3 DNA reads as TGTGCCTGGAGAGGGACTAGCGGGTACGAGCAGTACTTC. This encodes CAWRGTSGYEQYF.

The J gene is TRBJ2-7, the V gene TRBV7-9; 7 bases map to TRBD2. The CDR3 runs 16 residues. J gave up 2 bases and V 1 base, and 8 bases lay outside the gene matches. Germline CDR1 SEHNR, CDR2 FQNEAQ (reference sequence). The DNA of the CDR3 is TGTGCCAGCAGCTTAGGTGAGGGAGGGATCCCCTACGAGCAGTACTTC. The encoded protein is CASSLGEGGIPYEQYF. Variable domain in full (rest from reference TRBV7-9 and TRBJ2-7): DTGVSQNPRHKITKRGQNVTFRCDPISEHNRLYWYRQTLGQGPEFLTYFQNEAQLEKSRLLSDRFSAERPKGSFSTLEIQRTEQGDSAMYLCASSLGEGGIPYEQYFGPGTRLTVT.

The V and J genes are TRBV27 and TRBJ2-7, with 8 bases aligning to TRBD2. V gave up 3 bases and J gave up 3 bases; unmatched junction bases: 7. Germline V gives CDR1 MNHEY, CDR2 SMNVEV (reference sequence). The CDR3 contains 15 residues. DNA for the CDR3: TGTGCCAGCAGTTTGGGACTAGGTTCTTTCTACGAGCAGTACTTC. It yields the protein CASSLGLGSFYEQYF.

The rearrangement joins TRBV19 to TRBJ2-1; 14 bases are shared with TRBD2. Germline loops: CDR1 LNHDA, CDR2 SQIVND (reference sequence). This CDR3 comprises 17 residues. Trimming removed 4 bases from V and 7 bases from J; junction bases left unmatched: 9. The CDR3 is CASSTRGTSGSINEQFF. The CDR3 DNA follows: TGTGCCAGTAGTACACGGGGGACTAGCGGGAGTATAAATGAGCAGTTCTTC.